These 7 T cell receptor beta chains came from one sample sequenced in a study of blood T cell repertoires in COVID-19. Repertoires were generated with immunoSEQ multiplex PCR, while TCRdb's copy carries only in-frame clones and drops some. The sample has approximately 330,000 clones, around 85% seen once. Sequenced sample: PBMCs or T cells enriched from blood (not recorded which). Receptors were obtained from a middle-aged woman with acute COVID-19.

The rearrangement joins TRBV7-9 to TRBJ2-3, with TRBD1 matching over 7 bases. The germline V gene encodes CDR1 SEHNR and CDR2 FQNEAQ (reference sequence). V lost 2 bases to trimming and J lost 0 bases; unmatched junction nucleotides: 5. This CDR3 has 16 amino acids. CDR3 region: CASSLFGRGSTDTQYF. The DNA for the CDR3 is TGTGCCAGCAGCTTATTCGGCAGGGGGAGCACAGATACGCAGTATTTT. The complete variable domain, with remaining parts taken from reference TRBV7-9 and TRBJ2-3, reads DTGVSQNPRHKITKRGQNVTFRCDPISEHNRLYWYRQTLGQGPEFLTYFQNEAQLEKSRLLSDRFSAERPKGSFSTLEIQRTEQGDSAMYLCASSLFGRGSTDTQYFGPGTRLTVL.

This sequence joins TRBV7-2 and TRBJ2-1; 7 bases are a match to TRBD2. Germline V gene data show CDR1 as SGHTA and CDR2 as FQGNSA. Germline trimming cut 2 bases from V and 5 bases from J; bases unmatched to any gene: 6. The CDR3 is made up of 15 amino acids. CDR3 loop: CASSLKAGPNNEQFF. CDR3 DNA: TGTGCCAGCAGCTTAAAAGCGGGACCCAACAATGAGCAGTTCTTC.

The chain couples TRBV11-3 to TRBJ2-7, with no clear D. The length of the CDR3 is 13 residues. The V and J ends lost 0 bases and 3 bases respectively, with 6 bases between them. Per the germline V gene, CDR1 is SGHNT and CDR2 is YENEEA. The CDR3 loop reads CASSLEGGYEQYF. The CDR3 DNA reads as TGTGCCAGCAGCTTAGAAGGCGGCTACGAGCAGTACTTC.

The rearrangement uses TRBV27 and TRBJ1-6; TRBD1 matches at 7 bases. The germline V gene encodes CDR1 MNHEY and CDR2 SMNVEV (reference sequence). The V and J ends lost 8 bases and 7 bases, in that order; junction bases with no gene match: 8. The CDR3 is 14 residues long. For the CDR3, the DNA is TGTGCCAGCTCCTCGGACAGGATAAATTCACCCCTCCACTTT. Amino acid sequence: CASSSDRINSPLHF.

This chain's CDR3 is CASSLLRDSHDTNYGYTF. The CDR3 region has the DNA TGTGCCAGCAGCCTACTCAGGGACAGCCACGACACTAACTATGGCTACACCTTC. The chain is built from TRBV7-9 and TRBJ1-2, with TRBD1 matching 7 bases. The J segment lost 0 bases and the V segment lost 5 bases, leaving 15 bases of the junction unmatched. Germline loops: CDR1 SEHNR, CDR2 FQNEAQ (reference sequence). The CDR3 is 18 residues long. The full variable domain, its missing parts supplied by reference TRBV7-9 and TRBJ1-2, is DTGVSQNPRHKITKRGQNVTFRCDPISEHNRLYWYRQTLGQGPEFLTYFQNEAQLEKSRLLSDRFSAERPKGSFSTLEIQRTEQGDSAMYLCASSLLRDSHDTNYGYTFGSGTRLTVV.

The chain joins TRBV27 to TRBJ1-5; 9 bases align to TRBD1. V was pared by 5 bases and J by 0 bases, with 11 bases of the junction left unmatched. The length of the CDR3 is 18 residues. In germline, CDR1 is MNHEY, CDR2 SMNVEV (reference sequence). The CDR3 region is CASSVYGPGQGSNQPQHF. As DNA, the CDR3 is TGTGCCAGCAGTGTTTATGGACCGGGACAGGGTAGCAATCAGCCCCAGCATTTT.

The chain recombines TRBV7-8 with TRBJ2-1; 8 bases align to TRBD2. Germline-derived CDR1 and CDR2 are SGHVS and FQNEAQ. J lost 15 bases, V lost 1 base, and 17 bases had no gene match. CDR3 length: 16 residues. DNA of the CDR3: TGTGCCAGCAGCTTAGGAGGTGGGGTTGGAGCGGGAGTTCCGTTCTTC. Amino acids: CASSLGGGVGAGVPFF.